These 5 T cell receptor beta chains were sequenced from one sample in a study of blood T cell repertoires in COVID-19. This table comes from immunoSEQ multiplex PCR, and its TCRdb copy is limited to in-frame clones, with some not included. The top ten hold 19% of the sample, which has approximately 120,000 clones, 85% to 90% seen once. Material for sequencing was peripheral blood. The receptors come from a human donor with acute or convalescent COVID-19. The donor label of this sample is uncertain.

This clone was seen just once. The chain couples TRBV7-8 to TRBJ2-1; possibly TRBD2 for D (6 bases). The CDR3 sequence is 14 residues long. V lost 8 bases, J lost 0 bases, and 11 bases lay in between. The germline CDR1 and CDR2 sequences are SGHVS and FQNEAQ. The CDR3 DNA sequence: TGTGCCAGCTCCGGGGGTTTCTCCTACAATGAGCAGTTCTTC. Protein: CASSGGFSYNEQFF.

This sequence joins TRBV2 and TRBJ2-3; the match to TRBD2 covers 8 bases. The junction had 9 bases not matched to a gene; V was cut back by 4 bases and J by 0 bases. The CDR3 consists of 17 residues. Germline CDR1 is SNHLY and CDR2 is FYNNEI. This CDR3 reads CASSVLGLAGSTDTQYF. CDR3 bases: TGTGCCAGCAGTGTGTTGGGGCTAGCGGGTAGCACAGATACGCAGTATTTT.

The rearrangement uses TRBV27 and TRBJ2-3, with 8 nucleotides matching TRBD1. The CDR3 contains 14 residues. V was pared by 5 bases and J by 3 bases, with 4 bases of the junction left unmatched. CDR1 and CDR2 from the germline V gene are MNHEY and SMNVEV (reference sequence). The DNA of the CDR3 is TGTGCCAGCAGTACGTGGACAGGGACAGATACGCAGTATTTT. Protein sequence: CASSTWTGTDTQYF.

This clone occurred once. The V gene is TRBV5-4, the J gene TRBJ2-1; D unclear. CDR1 SGHNT and CDR2 YYREEE come from the germline V gene (reference sequence). This CDR3 spans 11 amino acids. With 1 base removed from V and 8 bases from J, the gap between germline ends came to 4 bases. CDR3 sequence: CASSLFDEQFF. CDR3 in DNA: TGTGCCAGCAGCTTGTTCGATGAGCAGTTCTTC.

The rearrangement uses TRBV6-6 and TRBJ2-7; the match to TRBD1 covers 8 bases. Germline CDR1 and CDR2: MNHNY and SVGAGI (reference sequence). Trimming cost V 0 bases and J 3 bases; bases outside gene matches: 1. The CDR3 totals 14 residues. In DNA, the CDR3 is TGTGCCAGCAGTTACTCCGGACAGGGCTACGAGCAGTACTTC. Protein product: CASSYSGQGYEQYF.